The 28 T cell receptor beta chains below come from one sample, sequenced in a study of shared clonotypes between healthy human individuals. The method was immunoSEQ multiplex PCR; TCRdb's version includes in-frame clones alone and lacks a portion of them. The sample includes roughly 1,500,000 clones, approximately 98.5% of them seen just once. The sample consisted of naive CD4+ T cells sorted from blood. Stated subset: CD45RA+ positively selected. These TCRs come from a man aged 25 to 45 in good health.

This chain joins TRBV4-2 and TRBJ2-7; no firm D call. V lost 3 bases and J 2 bases, leaving 17 bases between the germline ends. The CDR3 runs to 16 residues. The germline V gene has CDR1 LGHNA and CDR2 YNFKEQ. The CDR3 bases are TGTGCCAGCAGCCAGGGTGTAGGAGCCGTAACCTACGAGCAGTACTTC. Its translation: CASSQGVGAVTYEQYF.

The CDR3 region has the DNA TGCGCCAGCAGGATCGGGACTAGCGCCGACTACGAGCAGTACTTC. This gives the protein CASRIGTSADYEQYF. V and J are TRBV5-1 and TRBJ2-7; 10 nucleotides line up with TRBD2. The germline V gene has CDR1 SGHRS and CDR2 YFSETQ. The J segment lost 3 bases and the V segment lost 5 bases, leaving 8 bases of the junction unmatched. This CDR3 is built from 15 residues.

This chain links TRBV27 with TRBJ2-1, with no clear D. CDR3 size: 11 residues. The ends were cut back, 8 bases at V and 5 bases at J, with 7 bases in the middle. Germline V gene lookup returns CDR1 MNHEY and CDR2 SMNVEV (reference sequence). CDR3: CASFFDNEQFF. The CDR3 nucleotides are TGTGCCAGCTTCTTCGACAATGAGCAGTTCTTC.

The chain combines TRBV6-6 with TRBJ2-3, with D possibly TRBD1 on 6 matching bases. CDR1 and CDR2 from the germline V gene are MNHNY and SVGAGI (reference sequence). CDR3 length: 15 amino acids. V lost 5 bases and J 0 bases, leaving 12 bases between the germline ends. The CDR3 DNA sequence: TGTGCCAGCAGTCCCCCAGGGGCGAGCACAGATACGCAGTATTTT. This translates into CASSPPGASTDTQYF.

The chain combines TRBV9 with TRBJ2-1; 7 bases match TRBD2. This CDR3 is built from 15 residues. V dropped 0 bases and J dropped 9; count of bases not matched to a gene: 9. CDR1 and CDR2 from the germline V gene are SGDLS and YYNGEE. CDR3 sequence: CASSVEVRGGVEQFF. Here the CDR3 DNA reads TGTGCCAGCAGCGTAGAAGTGCGGGGAGGGGTTGAGCAGTTCTTC.

Note on this clone: This sample includes further DNA sequences coding for the same CDR3. The chain carries TRBV5-1 and TRBJ2-2; unclear D gene. Trimming shortened V by 1 base and J by 0 bases, and 7 bases separated the two germline ends. Germline V gene lookup returns CDR1 SGHRS and CDR2 YFSETQ. The CDR3 contains 15 residues. The CDR3 here is CASSLSGANTGELFF. CDR3 nucleotides: TGCGCCAGCAGCTTGTCTGGGGCGAACACCGGGGAGCTGTTTTTT.

The chain is built from TRBV2 and TRBJ2-5, with no clear D. The CDR3 is 11 residues long. CDR1 and CDR2 from the germline V gene are SNHLY and FYNNEI. Trimming removed 7 bases from V and 2 bases from J, with 5 bases in between. The CDR3 DNA follows: TGTGCCAGCATGATACAAGAGACCCAGTACTTC. It codes for CASMIQETQYF. Together with reference TRBV2 and TRBJ2-5, the CDR3 gives the full variable domain: EPEVTQTPSHQVTQMGQEVILRCVPISNHLYFYWYRQILGQKVEFLVSFYNNEISEKSEIFDDQFSVERPDGSNFTLKIRSTKLEDSAMYFCASMIQETQYFGPGTRLLVL.

The rearrangement joins TRBV18 to TRBJ1-1, with unresolved D. CDR3 length: 13 residues. The germline V and J ends were trimmed by 5 bases and 8 bases, with 15 bases remaining between them. Germline lookup yields CDR1 KGHSH and CDR2 LQKENI. The CDR3 loop reads CASSSKPGQEAFF. The CDR3 nucleotides are TGTGCCAGCTCATCAAAGCCGGGCCAAGAAGCTTTCTTT.

This chain links TRBV6-1 with TRBJ2-2, with 16 nucleotides matching TRBD2. The CDR3 has 20 amino acids. Per the germline V gene, CDR1 is MNHNS and CDR2 is SASEGT. With 1 base clipped from V and 7 bases from J, the junction kept 12 bases outside the gene matches. CDR3 region: CASSEGAGTSGRAWFGELFF. The DNA of the CDR3 is TGTGCCAGCAGTGAAGGGGCGGGGACTAGCGGGAGGGCCTGGTTCGGGGAGCTGTTTTTT.

The chain couples TRBV10-3 to TRBJ2-1; tentatively, D is TRBD2 (6 bases). CDR3 length: 12 amino acids. Germline CDR1 ENHRY, CDR2 SYGVKD. V lost 7 bases and J lost 7, with 11 bases in between. CDR3 region: CAIMAGPNEQFF. DNA for the CDR3: TGTGCCATCATGGCGGGGCCAAATGAGCAGTTCTTC.

V usage is TRBV7-3 and J usage is TRBJ2-1; 7 bases agree with TRBD1. CDR1 SGHTA and CDR2 FQGTGA come from the germline V gene. The J segment lost 3 bases and the V segment lost 5 bases, leaving 10 bases of the junction unmatched. The CDR3 sequence is 16 residues long. The CDR3 DNA follows: TGTGCCAGCAGCGCCGACAGGGCACAAGACTACAATGAGCAGTTCTTC. It translates to CASSADRAQDYNEQFF. Filled out from reference TRBV7-3 and TRBJ2-1, the complete variable domain reads GAGVSQTPSNKVTEKGKYVELRCDPISGHTALYWYRQSLGQGPEFLIYFQGTGAADDSGLPNDRFFAVRPEGSVSTLKIQRTERGDSAVYLCASSADRAQDYNEQFFGPGTRLTVL.

The V gene is TRBV7-9, the J gene TRBJ2-7; a weak D match, TRBD2 (6 bases). V was trimmed by 5 bases and J by 4 bases, leaving 15 bases between them. CDR1 and CDR2 from the germline V gene are SEHNR and FQNEAQ (reference sequence). This CDR3 spans 14 amino acids. In DNA form, the CDR3 reads TGTGCCAGCAGCGAGAAGGAGGGTACATACGAGCAGTACTTC. This encodes CASSEKEGTYEQYF.

The CDR3 region has the DNA TGTGCCAGCAGTTACCGGGAGGGCTCCTACGAGCAGTACTTC. This sequence encodes CASSYREGSYEQYF. The rearrangement links TRBV6-5 to TRBJ2-7; 8 bases match TRBD2. In germline, CDR1 is MNHEY, CDR2 SVGAGI. The CDR3 extends over 14 amino acids. The V gene end was trimmed by 2 bases and the J gene end by 0 bases; junction bases not matched to a gene: 0.

CDR3 sequence reads: CASSFLRGTSGNTIYF. For the CDR3, the DNA is TGTGCCAGCAGCTTCCTGAGGGGGACCTCTGGAAACACCATATATTTT. This sequence joins TRBV7-9 and TRBJ1-3, with D possibly matching TRBD1 (6 bases). The CDR3 is 16 residues long. Germline-derived CDR1 and CDR2 are SEHNR and FQNEAQ (reference sequence). Trimming took 3 bases from V and 0 from J, leaving 12 bases between them.

This chain links TRBV28 with TRBJ2-2, with 13 bases lining up with TRBD2. This CDR3 is 16 amino acids long. J gave up 4 bases and V 4 bases, and 3 bases lay outside the gene matches. Germline-derived CDR1 and CDR2 are MDHEN and SYDVKM. The CDR3 bases are TGTGCCAGCAGTTCCACTAGCGGGAGGGCCACCGGGGAGCTGTTTTTT. Translated: CASSSTSGRATGELFF. Together with reference TRBV28 and TRBJ2-2, the CDR3 gives the full variable domain: DVKVTQSSRYLVKRTGEKVFLECVQDMDHENMFWYRQDPGLGLRLIYFSYDVKMKEKGDIPEGYSVSREKKERFSLILESASTNQTSMYLCASSSTSGRATGELFFGEGSRLTVL.

V usage is TRBV5-1 and J usage is TRBJ2-2; TRBD2 might be the D (5 bases). Germline CDR1 and CDR2: SGHRS and YFSETQ. With 7 bases removed from V and 0 bases from J, the gap between germline ends came to 13 bases. This CDR3 spans 15 amino acids. The CDR3 bases are TGCGCCAGCTACTGGAGGCCGACGAACACCGGGGAGCTGTTTTTT. This sequence encodes CASYWRPTNTGELFF.

The rearrangement uses TRBV9 and TRBJ2-3, with unresolved D. CDR1 is SGDLS, CDR2 YYNGEE, per germline. The CDR3 runs 14 residues. Trimming removed 4 bases from V and 3 bases from J, with 12 bases in between. CDR3 bases: TGTGCCAGCAGCAAAAGGGCGGTAACAGATACGCAGTATTTT. The encoded protein is CASSKRAVTDTQYF.

The chain couples TRBV10-3 to TRBJ1-5; TRBD1 agrees at 9 bases. With 3 bases clipped from V and 2 bases from J, the junction kept 5 bases outside the gene matches. In germline, CDR1 is ENHRY, CDR2 SYGVKD. CDR3 length: 16 amino acids. The CDR3 region has the DNA TGTGCCATCAGTGACCCGGGACAGGGTGGCAATCAGCCCCAGCATTTT. It yields the protein CAISDPGQGGNQPQHF.

The gene calls are TRBV18 and TRBJ2-7; 7 nucleotides agree with TRBD2. Germline CDR1 reads KGHSH; CDR2 reads LQKENI. CDR3 length equals 16 residues. The junction had 8 bases not matched to a gene; V was cut back by 3 bases and J by 0 bases. The chain's CDR3 is CASSPLGAGISYEQYF. For the CDR3, the DNA is TGTGCCAGCTCACCCTTGGGAGCGGGGATCTCCTACGAGCAGTACTTC.

The chain uses TRBV9 and TRBJ2-5; 8 bases agree with TRBD1. The CDR3 length is 17 residues. Germline V gives CDR1 SGDLS, CDR2 YYNGEE. Trimming took 0 bases from V and 1 from J; bases not matched to a gene: 8. CDR3 nucleotides: TGTGCCAGCAGCGTAGGTTCAGGGACAGGCATCCAAGAGACCCAGTACTTC. The encoded protein is CASSVGSGTGIQETQYF.

V gene TRBV18 combines with J gene TRBJ2-7, with TRBD2 matching 16 bases. Losses at the gene ends were 3 bases for V and 2 bases for J; bases not matched to a gene: 13. This CDR3 comprises 20 residues. The germline V gene has CDR1 KGHSH and CDR2 LQKENI. CDR3 region: CASSPKSAGTSGRATYEQYF. CDR3 DNA sequence: TGTGCCAGCTCACCCAAGAGTGCCGGGACTAGCGGGAGGGCCACCTACGAGCAGTACTTC.

The gene calls are TRBV6-6 and TRBJ1-4, with TRBD1 as a possible D gene (5 bases). From germline, CDR1 is MNHNY and CDR2 SVGAGI (reference sequence). CDR3 size: 14 residues. V was trimmed by 4 bases and J by 5 bases, leaving 11 bases between them. The DNA for the CDR3 is TGTGCCAGCAGTTGGAGGGGTGTAAATGAAAAACTGTTTTTT. It specifies CASSWRGVNEKLFF.

V and J are TRBV19 and TRBJ1-2, with 7 positions matching TRBD1. The CDR3 loop spans 11 amino acids. V dropped 6 bases and J dropped 7; count of bases not matched to a gene: 2. Germline CDR1 reads LNHDA; CDR2 reads SQIVND (reference sequence). CDR3 bases: TGTGCCAGTAGAAGGGACAGTGGCTACACCTTC. It translates to CASRRDSGYTF.

This clone was counted a single time. Mismatch with germline at one junction end may stem from a read error. The rearrangement links TRBV6-4 to TRBJ1-2, with unresolved D. Germline V gene data show CDR1 as MRHNA and CDR2 as SNTAGT. CDR3 size: 9 residues. The chain's CDR3 is CASSAVPYF. The CDR3 coding sequence is TGTGCCAGCAGTGCCGTCCCCTACTTC.

CDR3: CASSAPVDEQFF. CDR3 nucleotides: TGTGCCAGCAGCGCCCCGGTGGATGAGCAGTTCTTC. The chain has TRBV9 and TRBJ2-1, with D hard to call. The germline gives CDR1 SGDLS, CDR2 YYNGEE. V was pared by 3 bases and J by 8 bases, with 9 bases between. The CDR3 length is 12 residues. The full variable domain, its missing parts supplied by reference TRBV9 and TRBJ2-1, is DSGVTQTPKHLITATGQRVTLRCSPRSGDLSVYWYQQSLDQGLQFLIQYYNGEERAKGNILERFSAQQFPDLHSELNLSSLELGDSALYFCASSAPVDEQFFGPGTRLTVL.

V usage is TRBV7-2 and J usage is TRBJ1-4, with D possibly matching TRBD1 (5 bases). This CDR3 is built from 15 residues. Trimming pared 1 base from V and 7 bases from J, leaving 13 bases between. CDR1 is SGHTA and CDR2 is FQGNSA in the germline V gene. This CDR3 is CASSLVGGIGEKLFF. CDR3 coding DNA: TGTGCCAGCAGCTTAGTGGGGGGGATAGGTGAAAAACTGTTTTTT.

The gene calls are TRBV11-2 and TRBJ2-2; 10 nucleotides agree with TRBD2. This CDR3 comprises 14 residues. CDR1 is SGHAT, CDR2 FQNNGV, per germline. J was trimmed by 2 bases and V by 6 bases; bases with no gene match: 0. In nucleotides, the CDR3 is TGTGCCAGCAGACTAGCGGGAAACACCGGGGAGCTGTTTTTT. It encodes CASRLAGNTGELFF. Drawing the rest from reference TRBV11-2 and TRBJ2-2, the complete variable domain is EAGVAQSPRYKIIEKRQSVAFWCNPISGHATLYWYQQILGQGPKLLIQFQNNGVVDDSQLPKDRFSAERLKGVDSTLKIQPAKLEDSAVYLCASRLAGNTGELFFGEGSRLTVL.

This clone showed up just once. Other DNA sequences from this sample encode an identical CDR3 as well. The chain recombines TRBV25-1 with TRBJ2-7, with 11 nucleotides matching TRBD2. Looked up from germline, CDR1 is MGHDK and CDR2 is SYGVNS. V shed 4 bases and J 1 base; nucleotides not matched to a gene: 0. The CDR3 length is 14 residues. Here the CDR3 reads CASSGLAGSYEQYF. The CDR3 nucleotides are TGTGCCAGCAGTGGACTAGCGGGGTCCTACGAGCAGTACTTC.